This T cell receptor (beta chain) derives from a study of shared clonotypes between healthy human individuals. Whole-study results and caveats: Clonotype sharing across four donors was observed for about 4.8% of naive CD4 clonotypes.

Authors' methods: Filtering differed for immunoSEQ, which gave only junction sequences without quality scores. Measured with immunoSEQ multiplex PCR; TCRdb has only the in-frame clones, and not every one. V, J and clone size derive from that table, while D and trimming were established from the DNA sequence. The sample yields roughly 600,000 clones, 98% seen once. This clone was recorded only once. The target antigen is unknown. Naive CD8 isolation took CD45RO-negative cells positively selected for CCR7 and excluded terminally differentiated effector memory CD45RA+ cells. CDR3 size: 16 residues. Trimming at V came to 2 bases and at J to 1 base, leaving 8 bases not matched to a gene. Germline CDR1 reads SGHDN; CDR2 reads FVKESK.

The source is a man aged 25 to 40 in good health. The specimen sequenced was naive CD8+ T cells sorted from blood. The rearrangement uses TRBV14 and TRBJ2-7; 7 bases match TRBD1. The CDR3 is CASSQIPWDRSYEQYF. CDR3 bases: TGTGCCAGCAGCCAAATTCCCTGGGACAGATCCTACGAGCAGTACTTC.